The T cell receptor beta chain under discussion was sequenced for a study of beta chain features in type 1 diabetes. V was clipped by 2 bases and J by 5 bases, with 22 bases between them. CDR1 KGHSH and CDR2 LQKENI come from the germline V gene. This CDR3 is 18 amino acids long. Findings and limits, study-wide: Shorter TCRB CDR3s, moderately but significantly so, marked every one of the four CD4+ subsets in Type 1 diabetes patients.

Regarding this clone: Its antigen is currently unknown.

Isolation of CD4+ naive, central memory, regulatory and stem cell-like memory cells was achieved by sorting via CD45RO/CCR7/CD25/CD127/CD95/CD27. The isolated RNA, all of it, was reverse transcribed, so expressed TCRB transcripts were what got sequenced. An average of around 3.4 million reads was obtained for naive, central memory and regulatory T cell samples. Generated by immunoSEQ multiplex PCR, the TCRdb table keeps only in-frame clones and is missing some. The sample lists 250,000 to 300,000 clones; around 24% were seen once. The sequence derives from a woman aged 25-40 years with type 1 diabetes. The chain carries TRBV18 and TRBJ2-1, with a tentative D call TRBD1 (7 bases). Sequenced material: naive CD4+ T cells from blood. Here the CDR3 reads CASSPFRDSRGDDNEQFF. CDR3 DNA sequence: TGTGCCAGCTCACCATTCCGGGACAGTAGGGGGGACGACAATGAGCAGTTCTTC.